This entry features one T cell receptor (beta chain) sequence. This sample is part of a study of blood T cell repertoires in COVID-19. Study background: PBMCs, B-cell-depleted T cells, or T cells were the source of the cDNA or gDNA that made up the material.

As originally analysed: By means of reference gene primer amplification, nucleated cell counts were estimated. Sequencing used immunoSEQ multiplex PCR; TCRdb keeps in-frame clones, though not all of them. V and J calls and clone size come straight from that table; D and trimming were deduced from the DNA. The sample holds about 240,000 clones, 86% seen once. Everyone who took part was roughly 18 to 89 years old, and they came from some 23 US areas. Cohorts were determined from participant-reported clinical history. Germline V lookup: CDR1 SNHLY, CDR2 FYNNEI. V gave up 3 bases and J gave up 2 bases; unmatched junction bases: 9. This CDR3 has 16 residues.

The J gene is TRBJ2-7, the V gene TRBV2, with 8 bases matching TRBD2. The sequence was collected from a woman aged 35 to 49 with acute COVID-19. Specimen: PBMCs or T cells enriched from blood (not recorded which). CDR3 in amino acids: CASSEGGGTRTYEQYF. The CDR3 region has the DNA TGTGCCAGCAGTGAGGGTGGAGGGACTAGGACCTACGAGCAGTACTTC. Drawing the rest from reference TRBV2 and TRBJ2-7, the complete variable domain is EPEVTQTPSHQVTQMGQEVILRCVPISNHLYFYWYRQILGQKVEFLVSFYNNEISEKSEIFDDQFSVERPDGSNFTLKIRSTKLEDSAMYFCASSEGGGTRTYEQYFGPGTRLTVT.